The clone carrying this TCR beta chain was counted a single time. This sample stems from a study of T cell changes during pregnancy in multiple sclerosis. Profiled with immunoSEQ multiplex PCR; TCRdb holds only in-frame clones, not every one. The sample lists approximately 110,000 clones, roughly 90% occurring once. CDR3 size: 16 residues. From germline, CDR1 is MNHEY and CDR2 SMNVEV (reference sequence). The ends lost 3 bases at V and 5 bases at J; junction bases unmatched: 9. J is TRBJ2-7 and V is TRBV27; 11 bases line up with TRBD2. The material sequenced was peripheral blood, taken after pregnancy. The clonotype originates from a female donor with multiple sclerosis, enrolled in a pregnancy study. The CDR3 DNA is TGTGCCAGCAGTTTCTCGTTAGCGGGGGGGCCACACGAGCAGTACTTC. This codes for CASSFSLAGGPHEQYF.